This T cell receptor (beta chain) was recorded in a study of T-cell memory formation after mild COVID-19. Points from the study as a whole: What remained unconfirmed was the SARS-CoV-2 specificity of second-wave clones peaking on day 37. Some SARS-CoV-2-responding clones were already detected in memory before infection.

Germline-derived CDR1 and CDR2 are DFQATT and SNEGSKA (reference sequence). V dropped 0 bases and J dropped 9 bases, with 15 bases sitting between them. The CDR3 sequence is 15 residues long. TCRdb called the 5' RACE reads again in MiXCR, with one record for every CDR3 protein. The sample holds tens of thousands of distinct CDR3 sequences, roughly 26% seen once. About this clonotype: Its antigen is as yet unknown.

V is TRBV20-1 and J is TRBJ1-6; unclear D gene. The TCR originated in a man between 18 and 29 years old who had mild COVID-19 (a few samples of this study predate the infection). Cell type and time point are not known. The sequencing sample was made of PBMCs or a T cell subset sorted from them (not recorded which). CDR3 DNA: TGCAGTGCTAGAGACAGCATCGGGCGTAGTTCACCCCTCCACTTT. Translated, it gives CSARDSIGRSSPLHF.